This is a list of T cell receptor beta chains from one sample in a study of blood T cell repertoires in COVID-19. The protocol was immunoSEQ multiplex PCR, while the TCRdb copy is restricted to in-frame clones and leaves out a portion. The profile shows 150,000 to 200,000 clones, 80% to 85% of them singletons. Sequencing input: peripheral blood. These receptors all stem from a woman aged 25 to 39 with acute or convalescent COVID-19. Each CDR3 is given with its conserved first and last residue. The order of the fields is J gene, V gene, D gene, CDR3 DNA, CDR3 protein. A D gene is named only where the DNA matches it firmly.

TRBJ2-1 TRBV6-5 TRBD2 TGTGCCAGCAGTTCCAGCCTAGCGGATGACGAGCAGTTCTTC CASSSSLADDEQFF
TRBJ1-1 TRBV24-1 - TGTGCCACCAGTGATCCCATGTCGAACACTGAAGCTTTCTTT CATSDPMSNTEAFF
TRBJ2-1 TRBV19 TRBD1 TGTGCCAGTAGTTCCCCGGGACAGGGACCTGAGCAGTTCTTC CASSSPGQGPEQFF
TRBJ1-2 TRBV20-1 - TGCAGTGCTAGTCCCCCCCCCAATGGCTACACCTTC CSASPPPNGYTF
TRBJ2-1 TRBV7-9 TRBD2 TGTGCCAGCAGCTTAGGACTAGCGGGCAATGAGCAGTTCTTC CASSLGLAGNEQFF
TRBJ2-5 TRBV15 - TGTGCCACCAGCAGAGATGGAGCTCAGTTGGCCCAGTACTTC CATSRDGAQLAQYF
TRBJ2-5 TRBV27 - TGTGCCAGCAGTTTCGGAGGGGATTTACTGGAGACCCAGTACTTC CASSFGGDLLETQYF
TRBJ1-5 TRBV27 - TGTGCCAGCAGTCAAGGACAGAAGTTTCGGCCCCAGCATTTT CASSQGQKFRPQHF
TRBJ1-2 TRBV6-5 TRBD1 TGTGCCAGCGAGGACAGGGCGATTAGCTATGGCTACACCTTC CASEDRAISYGYTF
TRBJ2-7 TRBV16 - TGTGCCAGCTTGCCTCAAAGCGGAAGCTCCTACGAGCAGTACTTC CASLPQSGSSYEQYF